This is a list of T cell receptor beta chains from one sample in a study of cytomegalovirus exposure and HLA in healthy donors. Only in-frame clones appear in the TCRdb table, and some are missing; sequencing was by immunoSEQ multiplex PCR. There are over 120,000 clones in the sample; 80% occur only once, and around 4.1% lies in the top ten. The sample comprised PBMCs. The receptor set was obtained from a man in his forties in good health and CMV-seronegative. Both conserved end residues are part of each CDR3. D genes are given only for firm matches. Some rows mark clone size as missing; the rest say once, few, many or name a class of expanded clone.

D gene: -; J gene: TRBJ2-3; V gene: TRBV2; clone size: once; CDR3 protein: CASSELQGVGADTQYF; CDR3 DNA: TGTGCCAGCAGTGAGCTACAGGGAGTGGGGGCAGATACGCAGTATTTT
D gene: TRBD1; J gene: TRBJ1-4; V gene: TRBV7-2; clone size: few; CDR3 protein: CASSSTGGAWEKLFF; CDR3 DNA: TGTGCCAGCAGTTCGACAGGGGGCGCGTGGGAAAAACTGTTTTTT
D gene: -; J gene: TRBJ1-2; V gene: TRBV14; clone size: -; CDR3 protein: CASSQNRNFGYTF; CDR3 DNA: TGTGCCAGCAGCCAGAACAGGAATTTTGGCTACACCTTC
D gene: -; J gene: TRBJ1-1; V gene: TRBV28; clone size: once; CDR3 protein: CASSLSPGPRSEAFF; CDR3 DNA: TGTGCCAGCAGTTTATCGCCAGGCCCCCGGTCGGAAGCTTTCTTT
D gene: TRBD1; J gene: TRBJ2-7; V gene: TRBV18; clone size: once; CDR3 protein: CASSLPGQGVYEQYF; CDR3 DNA: TGTGCCAGCTCATTACCGGGACAGGGTGTCTACGAGCAGTACTTC
D gene: TRBD2; J gene: TRBJ2-2; V gene: TRBV10-2; clone size: -; CDR3 protein: CASSQGLAGGMGELFF; CDR3 DNA: TGCGCCAGCAGTCAAGGACTAGCGGGGGGTATGGGGGAGCTGTTTTTT
D gene: -; J gene: TRBJ2-7; V gene: TRBV6-5; clone size: -; CDR3 protein: CASSYSGEYEQYF; CDR3 DNA: TGTGCCAGCAGTTACTCAGGGGAATACGAGCAGTACTTC
D gene: TRBD1; J gene: TRBJ2-7; V gene: TRBV13; clone size: -; CDR3 protein: CASSWGTGEQYF; CDR3 DNA: TGTGCCAGCAGCTGGGGCACAGGGGAACAGTACTTC
D gene: -; J gene: TRBJ2-7; V gene: TRBV6-1; clone size: -; CDR3 protein: CASSVTQNPYEQYF; CDR3 DNA: TGTGCCAGCAGTGTCACACAGAATCCCTACGAGCAGTACTTC
D gene: -; J gene: TRBJ2-5; V gene: TRBV5-4; clone size: once; CDR3 protein: CASIGGEETQYF; CDR3 DNA: TGTGCCAGCATAGGAGGGGAGGAGACCCAGTACTTC
D gene: -; J gene: TRBJ2-3; V gene: TRBV6-6; clone size: -; CDR3 protein: CASSYSHLSTDTQYF; CDR3 DNA: TGTGCCAGCAGTTACTCCCACTTATCCACAGATACGCAGTATTTT
D gene: -; J gene: TRBJ1-3; V gene: TRBV18; clone size: -; CDR3 protein: CASSPEGTGTGNTIYF; CDR3 DNA: TGTGCCAGCTCACCAGAGGGCACAGGGACTGGAAACACCATATATTTT
D gene: TRBD2; J gene: TRBJ2-3; V gene: TRBV6-6; clone size: -; CDR3 protein: CASSYSRSGGADTQYF; CDR3 DNA: TGTGCCAGCAGTTACTCGAGAAGCGGGGGCGCAGATACGCAGTATTTT
D gene: -; J gene: TRBJ1-2; V gene: TRBV9; clone size: -; CDR3 protein: CASSVEGLGGYTF; CDR3 DNA: TGTGCCAGCAGCGTAGAGGGGTTAGGTGGCTACACCTTC
D gene: TRBD1; J gene: TRBJ1-3; V gene: TRBV19; clone size: -; CDR3 protein: CASSEQGTGNTIYF; CDR3 DNA: TGTGCCAGTAGCGAACAGGGGACGGGAAACACCATATATTTT
D gene: TRBD1; J gene: TRBJ1-2; V gene: TRBV10-3; clone size: -; CDR3 protein: CAISDRGTGPYGYTF; CDR3 DNA: TGTGCCATATCAGACAGGGGAACAGGACCCTATGGCTACACCTTC
D gene: -; J gene: TRBJ1-1; V gene: TRBV5-4; clone size: once; CDR3 protein: CASSLASGTPNTEAFF; CDR3 DNA: TGTGCCAGCAGCTTGGCCTCCGGGACACCGAACACTGAAGCTTTCTTT
D gene: -; J gene: TRBJ2-2; V gene: TRBV4-1; clone size: -; CDR3 protein: CASSQEVVDIAGELFF; CDR3 DNA: TGCGCCAGCAGCCAAGAAGTTGTAGACATCGCCGGGGAGCTGTTTTTT
D gene: TRBD2; J gene: TRBJ2-5; V gene: TRBV9; clone size: -; CDR3 protein: CASSALPGEGRETQYF; CDR3 DNA: TGTGCCAGCAGCGCCTTGCCCGGGGAGGGGAGAGAGACCCAGTACTTC
D gene: -; J gene: TRBJ2-7; V gene: TRBV12-5; clone size: -; CDR3 protein: CASGLRDTLEQYF; CDR3 DNA: TGTGCTAGTGGTTTACGGGATACCCTCGAGCAGTACTTC
D gene: TRBD1; J gene: TRBJ2-1; V gene: TRBV11-3; clone size: few; CDR3 protein: CASSSGQGGFNEQFF; CDR3 DNA: TGTGCCAGCAGCTCGGGACAGGGTGGGTTTAATGAGCAGTTCTTC
D gene: -; J gene: TRBJ2-7; V gene: TRBV6-5; clone size: -; CDR3 protein: CASSKLSHEQYF; CDR3 DNA: TGTGCCAGCAGTAAACTTAGCCACGAGCAGTACTTC
D gene: -; J gene: TRBJ1-1; V gene: TRBV29-1; clone size: -; CDR3 protein: CSVEAGSPEAFF; CDR3 DNA: TGCAGCGTTGAAGCCGGGTCTCCTGAAGCTTTCTTT
D gene: -; J gene: TRBJ2-3; V gene: TRBV5-1; clone size: -; CDR3 protein: CASSLSWGKVDTQYF; CDR3 DNA: TGCGCCAGCAGCTTGTCCTGGGGCAAAGTAGATACGCAGTATTTT
D gene: -; J gene: TRBJ1-3; V gene: TRBV5-4; clone size: -; CDR3 protein: CASSLFGSSWTTGNTIYF; CDR3 DNA: TGTGCCAGCAGCTTGTTTGGTAGTAGTTGGACAACTGGAAACACCATATATTTT
D gene: -; J gene: TRBJ1-2; V gene: TRBV28; clone size: -; CDR3 protein: CASQAPPADYGYTF; CDR3 DNA: TGTGCCAGCCAAGCACCCCCCGCGGACTATGGCTACACCTTC
D gene: -; J gene: TRBJ2-3; V gene: TRBV19; clone size: -; CDR3 protein: CASSTTLGTDTQYF; CDR3 DNA: TGTGCCAGTAGTACCACCCTAGGTACAGATACGCAGTATTTT
D gene: TRBD1; J gene: TRBJ2-7; V gene: TRBV6-1; clone size: -; CDR3 protein: CASSDRTGPQWEQYF; CDR3 DNA: TGTGCCAGCAGTGATCGGACAGGTCCCCAGTGGGAGCAGTACTTC
D gene: -; J gene: TRBJ1-1; V gene: TRBV19; clone size: once; CDR3 protein: CASSIGARGLNTEAFF; CDR3 DNA: TGTGCCAGTAGTATAGGTGCCAGGGGATTGAACACTGAAGCTTTCTTT
D gene: -; J gene: TRBJ1-5; V gene: TRBV6-1; clone size: -; CDR3 protein: CASSPSYGRPQHF; CDR3 DNA: TGTGCCAGCAGCCCGTCCTACGGTAGGCCCCAGCATTTT
D gene: -; J gene: TRBJ2-3; V gene: TRBV19; clone size: -; CDR3 protein: CASSIGEGGTDTQYF; CDR3 DNA: TGTGCCAGTAGTATAGGTGAGGGGGGGACAGATACGCAGTATTTT
D gene: -; J gene: TRBJ1-2; V gene: TRBV7-9; clone size: -; CDR3 protein: CASSPPDKINYGYTF; CDR3 DNA: TGTGCCAGCAGCCCCCCTGACAAGATTAACTATGGCTACACCTTC
D gene: -; J gene: TRBJ1-1; V gene: TRBV5-1; clone size: -; CDR3 protein: CASTTAGGNTEAFF; CDR3 DNA: TGCGCCAGCACTACGGCGGGTGGGAACACTGAAGCTTTCTTT
D gene: -; J gene: TRBJ1-1; V gene: TRBV25-1; clone size: once; CDR3 protein: CASSGTHPGMNTEAFF; CDR3 DNA: TGTGCCAGCAGTGGAACCCACCCAGGGATGAACACTGAAGCTTTCTTT
D gene: -; J gene: TRBJ1-2; V gene: TRBV6-4; clone size: -; CDR3 protein: CASGPDDRQIGGYTF; CDR3 DNA: TGTGCCAGCGGACCGGACGACAGGCAAATAGGGGGCTACACCTTC
D gene: -; J gene: TRBJ1-5; V gene: TRBV28; clone size: -; CDR3 protein: CANAPGGGNQPQHF; CDR3 DNA: TGTGCCAATGCCCCGGGGGGTGGCAATCAGCCCCAGCATTTT
D gene: TRBD1; J gene: TRBJ1-6; V gene: TRBV27; clone size: -; CDR3 protein: CASSPTGIRDYNSPLHF; CDR3 DNA: TGTGCCAGCAGTCCGACAGGGATCCGCGACTATAATTCACCCCTCCACTTT
D gene: TRBD1; J gene: TRBJ2-5; V gene: TRBV19; clone size: -; CDR3 protein: CASSTRTGPAETQYF; CDR3 DNA: TGTGCCAGTAGTACCCGGACAGGGCCCGCGGAGACCCAGTACTTC
D gene: -; J gene: TRBJ2-1; V gene: TRBV5-6; clone size: -; CDR3 protein: CASSLGVSPSYNEQFF; CDR3 DNA: TGTGCCAGCAGCTTGGGCGTTAGCCCCTCCTACAATGAGCAGTTCTTC
D gene: TRBD1; J gene: TRBJ1-3; V gene: TRBV6-5; clone size: -; CDR3 protein: CASSYGQGAGNTIYF; CDR3 DNA: TGTGCCAGCAGTTACGGACAGGGGGCAGGAAACACCATATATTTT
D gene: TRBD2; J gene: TRBJ2-2; V gene: TRBV6-5; clone size: -; CDR3 protein: CASRSGGANTGELFF; CDR3 DNA: TGTGCCAGCAGGAGCGGGGGTGCGAACACCGGGGAGCTGTTTTTT
D gene: -; J gene: TRBJ2-7; V gene: TRBV4-3; clone size: -; CDR3 protein: CASSRYRDSYEQYF; CDR3 DNA: TGCGCCAGCAGCCGCTACAGGGACTCCTACGAGCAGTACTTC
D gene: -; J gene: TRBJ2-3; V gene: TRBV9; clone size: -; CDR3 protein: CASSVGEDTQYF; CDR3 DNA: TGTGCCAGCAGCGTAGGGGAGGATACGCAGTATTTT